This T cell receptor (beta chain) originates from a study of cytomegalovirus exposure and HLA in healthy donors. With V trimmed by 5 bases and J by 5 bases, 12 bases remained unmatched. CDR1 is SEHNR, CDR2 FQNEAQ, per germline (reference sequence). The CDR3 totals 16 residues. Primers included in the PCR were 60 Vbeta and 13 Jbeta primers. The repertoire was sequenced with immunoSEQ multiplex PCR; TCRdb's copy has only in-frame clones and lacks some. This table has fewer than 250,000 clones, 70% to 75% appearing once. This rearrangement joins TRBV7-9 to TRBJ2-7; 10 bases fit TRBD2. The receptor's source is a man aged 30 to 39 in good health and CMV-seropositive. Material: PBMCs. The CDR3 nucleotides read TGTGCCAGCAGCCCCTCGTCAGCGGGGGGGGCCAACGAGCAGTACTTC. The encoded protein is CASSPSSAGGANEQYF.